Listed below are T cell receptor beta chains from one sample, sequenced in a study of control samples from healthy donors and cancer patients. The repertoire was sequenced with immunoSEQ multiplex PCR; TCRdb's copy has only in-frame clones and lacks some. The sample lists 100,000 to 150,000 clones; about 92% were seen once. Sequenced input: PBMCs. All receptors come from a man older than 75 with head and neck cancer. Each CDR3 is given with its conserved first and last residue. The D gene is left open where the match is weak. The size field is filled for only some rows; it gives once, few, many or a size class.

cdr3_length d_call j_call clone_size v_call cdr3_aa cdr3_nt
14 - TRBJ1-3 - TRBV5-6 CASSSTGLINTIYF TGTGCCAGCAGCTCAACGGGCCTGATAAACACCATATATTTT
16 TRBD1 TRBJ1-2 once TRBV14 CASILKGNRGRRGYTF TGTGCCAGCATACTCAAGGGCAACAGGGGGCGTCGGGGCTACACCTTC
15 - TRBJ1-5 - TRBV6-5 CASSSGHLGGQPQHF TGTGCCAGCAGTTCCGGACACTTAGGAGGCCAGCCCCAGCATTTT
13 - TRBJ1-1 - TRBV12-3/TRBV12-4 CASFQRMNTEAFF TGTGCCTCATTCCAAAGGATGAACACTGAAGCTTTCTTT
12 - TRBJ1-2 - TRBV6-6 CASSLVAGGYTF TGTGCCAGCAGCTTAGTCGCGGGTGGCTACACCTTC
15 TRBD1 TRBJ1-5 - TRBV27 CASSPDRGGNQPQHF TGTGCCAGCAGTCCCGACAGGGGTGGCAATCAGCCCCAGCATTTT
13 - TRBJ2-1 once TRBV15 CATSRDRTGEQFF TGTGCCACCAGCAGAGATCGGACTGGAGAGCAGTTCTTC
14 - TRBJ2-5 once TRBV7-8 CASSLASGRETQYF TGTGCCAGCAGCTTAGCTTCTGGCCGAGAGACCCAGTACTTC
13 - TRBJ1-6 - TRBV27 CASSLSGNSPLHF TGTGCCAGCAGTTTATCCGGGAATTCACCCCTCCACTTT
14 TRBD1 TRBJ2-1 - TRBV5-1 CASSSLGQDNGQFF TGCGCCAGCAGCTCCCTGGGACAGGACAATGGGCAGTTCTTC